These T cell receptor beta chains were read from a single sample in a study of blood T cells in healthy people across ages. MiXCR was run by TCRdb on the 5' RACE reads, yielding one entry per CDR3 protein. The table records roughly 2 million distinct CDR3 sequences, 40% to 55% of them present only once. The sample comprised blood. The source of these receptors is a woman in her thirties or forties in good health. CDR3s include the opening cysteine and the closing phenylalanine or tryptophan. A D gene is named only where the DNA matches it firmly. Size values are once, few and many counts, or a class for expanded clones, and some rows have none.

CDR3aa,CDR3nt,j_gene,v_gene,d_gene,abundance
CASSDLGVAKNIQYF,TGTGCCAGTTCCGACCTAGGGGTTGCCAAAAACATTCAGTACTTC,TRBJ2-4,TRBV27,NA,NA
CASSLDYTEQFF,TGTGCCAGCAGCCTGGACTACACTGAGCAGTTCTTC,TRBJ2-1,TRBV7-2,NA,NA
CASSFRPSGGTRADTQYF,TGCGCCAGCAGCTTCAGGCCCAGCGGGGGCACGAGGGCGGATACGCAGTATTTT,TRBJ2-3,TRBV5-1,TRBD2,NA
CASSFLSGANEKLFF,TGTGCCAGCAGTTTCCTATCGGGGGCTAATGAAAAACTGTTTTTT,TRBJ1-4,TRBV27,NA,NA
CASSPSPGVGRNIQYF,TGTGCCAGCAGCCCGTCCCCGGGGGTGGGGAGAAACATTCAGTACTTC,TRBJ2-4,TRBV7-2,NA,few
CSVEYHEQYF,TGCAGCGTTGAGTACCACGAGCAGTACTTC,TRBJ2-7,TRBV29-1,NA,NA
CASSLRQGQTSYNSPLHF,TGTGCCAGCAGCTTGAGGCAGGGTCAGACTTCCTATAATTCACCCCTCCACTTT,TRBJ1-6,TRBV7-2,NA,NA
CASSPRGDSSTDTQYF,TGTGCCAGCAGCCCGCGGGGGGACTCCAGCACAGATACGCAGTATTTT,TRBJ2-3,TRBV3-1,TRBD2,NA
CSVVGTSTDTQYF,TGCAGCGTTGTAGGAACTAGCACAGATACGCAGTATTTT,TRBJ2-3,TRBV29-1,NA,NA
CASSREAVDDSPLHF,TGTGCCAGCAGCCGCGAGGCCGTAGACGATTCACCCCTCCACTTT,TRBJ1-6,TRBV7-2,NA,NA
CSAKSPFTGFSETQYF,TGCAGTGCTAAGTCCCCCTTTACAGGGTTCTCGGAGACCCAGTACTTC,TRBJ2-5,TRBV20-1,NA,few
CSVIGKAQGLGEQYF,TGCAGCGTGATTGGTAAGGCACAGGGGTTGGGCGAGCAGTACTTC,TRBJ2-7,TRBV29-1,TRBD1,NA
CASSIGTGGLEQYF,TGTGCCAGCAGTATCGGGACAGGGGGACTCGAGCAGTACTTC,TRBJ2-7,TRBV6-1,TRBD1,NA
CSAPIAGTLYNEQFF,TGCAGTGCCCCGATAGCGGGGACTCTATACAATGAGCAGTTCTTC,TRBJ2-1,TRBV20-1,TRBD2,NA
CASREDRASTEAFF,TGCGCCAGCCGTGAAGACAGAGCGAGCACTGAAGCTTTCTTT,TRBJ1-1,TRBV4-1,NA,NA
CASSQNLRQGAREQYF,TGTGCCAGCAGCCAGAACCTTAGACAGGGGGCGAGGGAGCAGTACTTC,TRBJ2-7,TRBV12-3/TRBV12-4,TRBD1,NA
CASMGGPTNYGYTF,TGCGCCAGCATGGGAGGTCCGACTAACTATGGCTACACCTTC,TRBJ1-2,TRBV10-2,NA,once